A selection of T cell receptor beta chains follows, all from one sample in a study of blood T cell repertoires in COVID-19. Measured with immunoSEQ multiplex PCR; TCRdb has only the in-frame clones, and not every one. Found here are about 22,000 clones, about 91% of them singletons; the top ten hold around 3.2%. Sequenced sample: peripheral blood. These receptors all come from a woman in her 70s with active COVID-19. CDR3s include the opening cysteine and the closing phenylalanine or tryptophan. The D gene is left open where the match is weak. Expanded clones get a size class; other rows say once, few or many, or leave the size out.

j_call d_call clone_size v_call cdr3_nt cdr3_aa
TRBJ2-1 TRBD2 NA TRBV30 TGTGCCTGGGTAAGAACTAGCGGGAGTCATGAGCAGTTCTTC CAWVRTSGSHEQFF
TRBJ2-7 TRBD2 NA TRBV15 TGTGCCACCAGCAGAGTGGCGGGAGGGTACGAGCAGTACTTC CATSRVAGGYEQYF
TRBJ2-1 TRBD2 NA TRBV5-1 TGCGCCAGCAGCTTGTCTAGCGGGGGTTACAATGAGCAGTTCTTC CASSLSSGGYNEQFF
TRBJ2-1 TRBD1 NA TRBV18 TGTGCCAGCTCACCTGGGACAGGGGGCTACAATGAGCAGTTCTTC CASSPGTGGYNEQFF
TRBJ2-7 NA NA TRBV6-2/TRBV6-3 TGTGCCAGCAGTTACTTGAGAGGGGGCTACGAGCAGTACTTC CASSYLRGGYEQYF
TRBJ1-6 NA few TRBV7-3 TGTGCCAGCAGCTTAACATCAAATTCACCCCTCCACTTT CASSLTSNSPLHF
TRBJ2-5 NA few TRBV6-1 TGTGCCAGCAGTGAACTAGCAGTCGAGGAGACCCAGTACTTC CASSELAVEETQYF
TRBJ2-5 TRBD1 NA TRBV11-1 TGTGCCAGCAGCCTCCAGGGGGCTCAAGAGACCCAGTACTTC CASSLQGAQETQYF
TRBJ1-4 NA NA TRBV19 TGTGCCAGTAGTATAACCCCAGAACTGTTTTTT CASSITPELFF
TRBJ2-7 NA NA TRBV9 TGTGCCAGCAGCGCCCGGTCGTTTTCCGGCGAGCAGTACTTC CASSARSFSGEQYF
TRBJ2-7 NA once TRBV6-1 TGTGCCAGCAGTGAAATGGTGCCCAGGGGTCCCTACGAGCAGTACTTC CASSEMVPRGPYEQYF
TRBJ1-5 NA few TRBV28 TGTGCCAGCAGTTCCGCTGGGGCAAGACAGCCCCAGCATTTT CASSSAGARQPQHF
TRBJ1-4 NA NA TRBV30 TGTGCCTGGAGTGACTTTGGCGGGGTTGGCGAAAAACTGTTTTTT CAWSDFGGVGEKLFF
TRBJ1-1 NA once TRBV12-3/TRBV12-4 TGTGCCAGCAGTCCTCGGGGGTACACTGAAGCTTTCTTT CASSPRGYTEAFF
TRBJ1-1 NA NA TRBV29-1 TGCAGCGTTGGGGGGGCTGAAGCTTTCTTT CSVGGAEAFF
TRBJ1-5 NA once TRBV6-5 TGTGCCAGCAGCGTTCAGGGCTATAGCAATCAGCCCCAGCATTTT CASSVQGYSNQPQHF
TRBJ2-1 NA NA TRBV28 TGTGCCAGCAGCCTCCTCGGGGGGCAGGGAGAACGCAATGAGCAGTTCTTC CASSLLGGQGERNEQFF
TRBJ1-2 NA NA TRBV28 TGTGCCAGCAGTGCCACAGTTGGCTACACCTTC CASSATVGYTF
TRBJ1-1 NA NA TRBV5-1 TGCGCCAGCAGCTTAATAGGGGGAACTGAAGCTTTCTTT CASSLIGGTEAFF
TRBJ1-5 TRBD1 NA TRBV5-1 TGCGCCAGCAGCTCCACAGGGGGAAATCAGCCCCAGCATTTT CASSSTGGNQPQHF
TRBJ2-1 NA NA TRBV7-8 TGTGCCAGCAGCCGTTCCGGGTTCTCCTACAATGAGCAGTTCTTC CASSRSGFSYNEQFF
TRBJ2-7 TRBD2 NA TRBV4-3 TGCGCCAGCAGCCTCAGACTAGCGGGACCTTACGAGCAGTACTTC CASSLRLAGPYEQYF
TRBJ2-3 TRBD2 NA TRBV2 TGTGCCAGCAGTGAAGCCGGGACTAGCGGGGAATTGACAGATACGCAGTATTTT CASSEAGTSGELTDTQYF
TRBJ1-1 NA NA TRBV25-1 TGTGCCAGCAGTGAATATTTCGGGGAAGTTGAAGCTTTCTTT CASSEYFGEVEAFF
TRBJ2-7 TRBD2 NA TRBV5-4 TGTGCCAGCAGCCCTGGGGGGTTAGCGGGAGTCTACGAGCAGTACTTC CASSPGGLAGVYEQYF